These 6 T cell receptor beta chains were sequenced from one sample in a study of Graves' ophthalmopathy and Graves' hyperthyroidism. Amplification of TCR beta CDR3 regions used RNA transcripts. Amplification began with first-round RT-PCR using HTBI primers, then second-round multiplex PCR was performed. TCRdb re-called the multiplex PCR reads through MiXCR, storing one row per CDR3 protein. The table lists 400,000 to 450,000 distinct CDR3 sequences, under 25% of them singletons, with around 3.1% in the top ten. Sequencing was carried out using peripheral blood. The receptors originated from a woman younger than 30 with stable Graves' hyperthyroidism.

This clonotype was recorded at least ten times. The chain couples TRBV27 to TRBJ2-7; 8 bases map to TRBD1. The CDR3 sequence is 14 residues long. V dropped 6 bases and J dropped 3; count of bases not matched to a gene: 7. From germline, CDR1 is MNHEY and CDR2 SMNVEV (reference sequence). The CDR3 sequence: CASSLGTGFYEQYF. Written as DNA, the CDR3 is TGTGCCAGCAGCTTGGGGACAGGTTTCTACGAGCAGTACTTC.

This chain links TRBV5-4 with TRBJ2-5; the D is unclear. This CDR3 has 14 residues. V dropped 0 bases and J dropped 0 bases, with 6 bases sitting between them. Germline CDR1 is SGHNT and CDR2 is YYREEE (reference sequence). As DNA, the CDR3 is TGTGCCAGCAGCTTGGTCACTTACCAAGAGACCCAGTACTTC. This sequence encodes CASSLVTYQETQYF.

The V and J genes are TRBV4-3 and TRBJ2-1; D unresolved. V lost 0 bases and J 4 bases, leaving 10 bases between the germline ends. This CDR3 comprises 15 residues. Germline CDR1 LGHNA, CDR2 YSLEER. CDR3: CASSQDDGPYNEQFF. CDR3 DNA sequence: TGCGCCAGCAGCCAAGATGATGGACCATACAATGAGCAGTTCTTC.

Relative to its sample, this clonotype is medium-sized (0.01 to 0.1%). This chain connects TRBV6-2 or TRBV6-3 to TRBJ2-5; 8 bases line up with TRBD1. The CDR3 extends over 17 amino acids. Germline loops: CDR1 MNHEY, CDR2 SVGEGT. V lost 6 bases, J lost 0 bases, and 12 bases stayed unmatched. The CDR3 DNA is TGTGCCAGCAGCTACAACCCAGGGGGCTGGGACCAAGAGACCCAGTACTTC. Translating it yields CASSYNPGGWDQETQYF.

This clonotype was seen many times. The V and J genes are TRBV7-9 and TRBJ2-5; D remains unclear. The CDR3 has 15 residues. V lost 8 bases to trimming and J lost 5 bases, with 21 bases between them. The germline CDR1 and CDR2 sequences are SEHNR and FQNEAQ (reference sequence). DNA for the CDR3: TGTGCCAGCGATAACTACCGACAACCAAGCGAGACCCAGTACTTC. Protein product: CASDNYRQPSETQYF.

This clonotype was picked up many times. This chain joins TRBV28 and TRBJ1-5; D call uncertain. The CDR3 totals 13 residues. The V and J ends lost 2 bases and 7 bases respectively, with 9 bases between them. Germline V gives CDR1 MDHEN, CDR2 SYDVKM. DNA for the CDR3: TGTGCCAGCAGTTTAAACTTATACCAGCCCCAGCATTTT. It yields the protein CASSLNLYQPQHF. Combining the CDR3 with reference TRBV28 and TRBJ1-5 gives the whole variable domain DVKVTQSSRYLVKRTGEKVFLECVQDMDHENMFWYRQDPGLGLRLIYFSYDVKMKEKGDIPEGYSVSREKKERFSLILESASTNQTSMYLCASSLNLYQPQHFGDGTRLSIL.